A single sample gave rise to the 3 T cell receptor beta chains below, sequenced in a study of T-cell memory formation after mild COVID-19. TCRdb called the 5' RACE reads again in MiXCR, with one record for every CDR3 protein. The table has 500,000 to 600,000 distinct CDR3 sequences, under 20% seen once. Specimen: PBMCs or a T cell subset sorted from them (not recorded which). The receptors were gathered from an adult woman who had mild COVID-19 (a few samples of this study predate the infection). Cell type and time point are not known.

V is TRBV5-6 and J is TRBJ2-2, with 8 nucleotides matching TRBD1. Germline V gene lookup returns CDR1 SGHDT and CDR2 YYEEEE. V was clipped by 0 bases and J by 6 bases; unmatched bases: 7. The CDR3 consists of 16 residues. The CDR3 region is CASSLVRQGSAGELFF. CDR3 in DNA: TGTGCCAGCAGCTTGGTGCGACAGGGGAGCGCCGGGGAGCTGTTTTTT.

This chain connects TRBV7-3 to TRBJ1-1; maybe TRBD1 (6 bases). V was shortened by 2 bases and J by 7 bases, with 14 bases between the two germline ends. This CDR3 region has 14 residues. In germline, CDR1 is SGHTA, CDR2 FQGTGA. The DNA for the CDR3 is TGTGCCAGCAGCTTAGAAGGGGAAGGGGGTGAAGCTTTCTTT. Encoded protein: CASSLEGEGGEAFF. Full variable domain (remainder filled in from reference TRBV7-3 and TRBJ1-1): GAGVSQTPSNKVTEKGKYVELRCDPISGHTALYWYRQSLGQGPEFLIYFQGTGAADDSGLPNDRFFAVRPEGSVSTLKIQRTERGDSAVYLCASSLEGEGGEAFFGQGTRLTVV.

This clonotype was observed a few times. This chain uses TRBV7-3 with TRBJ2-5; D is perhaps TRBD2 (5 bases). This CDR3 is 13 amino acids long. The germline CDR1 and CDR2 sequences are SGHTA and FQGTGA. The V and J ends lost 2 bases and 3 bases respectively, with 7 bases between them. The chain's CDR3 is CASSLLAEETQYF. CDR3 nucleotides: TGTGCCAGCAGCTTACTAGCAGAAGAGACCCAGTACTTC.